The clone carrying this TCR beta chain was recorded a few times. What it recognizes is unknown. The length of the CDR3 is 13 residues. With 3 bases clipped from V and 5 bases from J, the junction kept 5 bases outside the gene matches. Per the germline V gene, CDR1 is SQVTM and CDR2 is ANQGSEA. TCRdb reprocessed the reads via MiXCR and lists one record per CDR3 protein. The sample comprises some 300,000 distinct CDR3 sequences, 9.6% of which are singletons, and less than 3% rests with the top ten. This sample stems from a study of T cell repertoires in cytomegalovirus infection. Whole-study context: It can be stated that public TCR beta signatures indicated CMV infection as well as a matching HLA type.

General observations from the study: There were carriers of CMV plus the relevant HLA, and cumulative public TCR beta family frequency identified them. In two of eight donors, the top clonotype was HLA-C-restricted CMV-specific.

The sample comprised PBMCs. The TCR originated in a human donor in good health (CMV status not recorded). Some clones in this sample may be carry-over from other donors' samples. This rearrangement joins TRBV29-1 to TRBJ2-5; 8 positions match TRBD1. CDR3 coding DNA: TGCAGCGTTGATGTGGACAGGGAGGAGACCCAGTACTTC. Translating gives CSVDVDREETQYF.